This TCR beta chain was sequenced for a study of blood T cell repertoires in COVID-19. The overall study: Specimens from acute and convalescent COVID-19 originated in the United States, Italy and Spain.

Per the original data handling: Amplification of reference gene primers was used by the study to estimate nucleated cell counts. Profiled with immunoSEQ multiplex PCR; TCRdb holds only in-frame clones, not every one. V and J calls and clone size are as listed in that table; D and trimming were resolved from the DNA. This sample yields under 300,000 clones, of which roughly 87% are seen a single time; 6% to 9% belongs to the top ten. The sequenced sample consisted of peripheral blood. This TCR derives from a man aged 60 to 69 who had recovered from COVID-19.

CDR3 region: CASSQGPAVAGTGELFF. Here the CDR3 DNA reads TGTGCCAGCAGCCAAGGGCCGGCGGTCGCAGGGACCGGGGAGCTGTTTTTT. J is TRBJ2-2 and V is TRBV3-1 (or the pseudogene TRBV3-2); maybe TRBD1 (5 bases). The CDR3 contains 17 residues. Germline V lookup: CDR1 LGHDT, CDR2 YNNKEL (reference sequence). Trimming shortened V by 1 base and J by 5 bases, and 17 bases separated the two germline ends.